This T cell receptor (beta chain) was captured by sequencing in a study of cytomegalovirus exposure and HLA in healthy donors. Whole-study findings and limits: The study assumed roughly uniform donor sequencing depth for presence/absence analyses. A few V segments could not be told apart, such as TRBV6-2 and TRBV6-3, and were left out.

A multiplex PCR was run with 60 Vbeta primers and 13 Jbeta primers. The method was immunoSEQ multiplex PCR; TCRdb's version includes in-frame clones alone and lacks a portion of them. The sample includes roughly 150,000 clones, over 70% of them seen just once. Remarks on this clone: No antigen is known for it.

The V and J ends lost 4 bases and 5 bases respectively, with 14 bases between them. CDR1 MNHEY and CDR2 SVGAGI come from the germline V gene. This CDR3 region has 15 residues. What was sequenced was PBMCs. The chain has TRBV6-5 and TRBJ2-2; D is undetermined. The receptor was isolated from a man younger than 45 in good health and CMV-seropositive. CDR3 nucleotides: TGTGCCAGCAGTTTTTCGAACCGAGGTACCGGGGAGCTGTTTTTT. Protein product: CASSFSNRGTGELFF.